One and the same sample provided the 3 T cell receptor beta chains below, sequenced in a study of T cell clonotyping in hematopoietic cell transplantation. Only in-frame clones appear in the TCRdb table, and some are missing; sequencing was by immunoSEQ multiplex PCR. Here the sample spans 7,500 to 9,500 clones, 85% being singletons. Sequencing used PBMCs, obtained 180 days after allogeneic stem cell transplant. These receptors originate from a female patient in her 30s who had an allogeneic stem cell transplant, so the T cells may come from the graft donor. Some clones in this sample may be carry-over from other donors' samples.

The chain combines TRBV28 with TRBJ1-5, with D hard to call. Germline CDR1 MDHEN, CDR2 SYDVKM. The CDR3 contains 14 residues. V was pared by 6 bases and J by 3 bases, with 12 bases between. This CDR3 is CASSLRGSNQPQHF. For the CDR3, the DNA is TGTGCCAGCAGCCTCAGAGGATCCAATCAGCCCCAGCATTTT.

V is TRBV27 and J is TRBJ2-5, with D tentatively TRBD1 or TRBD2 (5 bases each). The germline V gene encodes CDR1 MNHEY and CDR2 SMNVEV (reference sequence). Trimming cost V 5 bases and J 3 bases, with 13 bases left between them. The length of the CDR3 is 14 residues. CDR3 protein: CASSPRVGEETQYF. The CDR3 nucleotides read TGTGCCAGCAGTCCGCGGGTGGGGGAAGAGACCCAGTACTTC.

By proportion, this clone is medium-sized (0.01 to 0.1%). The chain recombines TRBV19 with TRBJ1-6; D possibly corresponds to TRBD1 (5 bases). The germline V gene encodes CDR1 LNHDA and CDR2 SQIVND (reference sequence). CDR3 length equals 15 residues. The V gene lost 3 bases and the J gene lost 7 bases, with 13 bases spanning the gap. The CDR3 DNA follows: TGTGCCAGTAGTATCCAGGGCTTCAGCAATTCACCCCTCCACTTT. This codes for CASSIQGFSNSPLHF. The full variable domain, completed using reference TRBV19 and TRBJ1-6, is DGGITQSPKYLFRKEGQNVTLSCEQNLNHDAMYWYRQDPGQGLRLIYYSQIVNDFQKGDIAEGYSVSREKKESFPLTVTSAQKNPTAFYLCASSIQGFSNSPLHFGNGTRLTVT.